This T cell receptor beta chain was obtained from a study of blood T cell repertoires in COVID-19. Germline loops: CDR1 SNHLY, CDR2 FYNNEI. J was trimmed by 3 bases and V by 5 bases; bases with no gene match: 13. The CDR3 loop spans 16 amino acids. This clone has more than one count but fewer than ten. TCRdb keeps only in-frame clones here, not all; method: immunoSEQ multiplex PCR. The sample carries about 160,000 clones, 75% to 90% recorded once. Sequencing input: peripheral blood. The clonotype comes from a human donor in a cohort sampled during active COVID-19. The rearrangement links TRBV2 to TRBJ2-7, with 7 nucleotides matching TRBD1. CDR3 residues: CASSLPRQGRFYEQYF. In nucleotides, the CDR3 is TGTGCCAGCAGTCTTCCGAGACAGGGTAGATTCTACGAGCAGTACTTC.